This TCR beta chain was identified during a study of blood T cell repertoires in COVID-19 (dated by TCRdb to about 2020). About the full investigation: Collaborator samples came from the United States, Italy and Spain and covered acute and convalescent phases of COVID-19. The repertoires were released in a freely available public database intended as a resource for research on the immune response to SARS-CoV-2. Sample metadata almost always included a de-identified subject ID, COVID-19 status, age in years and sex. The prospective study material was composed of cDNA or gDNA derived from T cells, B-cell-depleted T cells, or PBMCs. Where HLA class I and class II types were available, the types were taken from metadata supplied by the sample provider, not from assay-based typing. The samples were drawn from two sources: the first 160 participants of the ongoing ImmuneRACE study, and approximately 1,300 subjects contributed by 6 global collaborators. Deeply sampled blood TCRbeta repertoires from subjects exposed to, actively infected with, or recovered from COVID-19 were included in the dataset. Study-wide findings and limitations: How much clinical and demographic metadata was included differed by source and by participant, and the metadata was provided uncurated.

Reading the germline V gene gives CDR1 SGHTA and CDR2 FQGNSA. Cut back by 6 bases and 0 bases, the V and J ends lie 8 bases apart. The CDR3 contains 13 residues, cysteine and phenylalanine counted. Only the CDR3 region is kept as DNA, spanning 39 bases read in frame from base 1. Remarks on this clone: Its antigen specificity is not known. No base quality information exists; no much larger clone differs at one position.

Participants in the prospective study were aged about 18 to 90 years, lived in about two dozen United States geographic areas, and enrolled through a virtual design. Cohort assignment in the prospective study relied on participant-reported clinical history from a screening survey and a study questionnaire. Recovered participants in ImmuneRACE Cohort 3 were defined as having two consecutive negative NP/OP PCR tests, clearance from a healthcare professional, or resolution of symptoms. In the prospective study, mobile phlebotomists collected whole blood, serum and a nasopharyngeal or oropharyngeal swab from each participant. Participants in the prospective study had the option to provide additional blood draws and questionnaires over a 2-month period. Before DNA extraction, prospective study blood samples were shipped either frozen or at room temperature. TCRbeta CDR3 regions were amplified from genomic DNA using the immunoSEQ Assay, a bias-controlled multiplex PCR. The paper's processing steps were these. The number of nucleated cells in each sample was estimated from the amplification of reference gene primers within the assay. Sequence reads were collapsed and filtered to measure the absolute abundance of every unique TCRbeta CDR3 rearrangement. For each sample, productive Simpson clonality was calculated as the square root of Simpson's diversity index over productive rearrangements. This is the immuneACCESS table as TCRdb keeps it, with only in-frame sequences that have V and J called. A part of the clones is gone; compared with another copy, unresolved V genes explain less than half, and the rest is unexplained. The V and J calls and clone size come from that table; D and trimming were worked out from the DNA. The sample table lists around 450,000 clones, approximately 90% of them with a count of one. The top ten hold around 0.64% of the sample.

The V and J segments used are TRBV7-2 and TRBJ2-5, with the D gene too uncertain to name. The sequence came from a woman aged 18-30 years who had recovered from COVID-19. The specimen was PBMCs or T cells enriched from blood (not recorded which). The bases are TGTGCCAGCAGTGGCGGCAACCAAGAGACCCAGTACTTC. It translates as CASSGGNQETQYF.